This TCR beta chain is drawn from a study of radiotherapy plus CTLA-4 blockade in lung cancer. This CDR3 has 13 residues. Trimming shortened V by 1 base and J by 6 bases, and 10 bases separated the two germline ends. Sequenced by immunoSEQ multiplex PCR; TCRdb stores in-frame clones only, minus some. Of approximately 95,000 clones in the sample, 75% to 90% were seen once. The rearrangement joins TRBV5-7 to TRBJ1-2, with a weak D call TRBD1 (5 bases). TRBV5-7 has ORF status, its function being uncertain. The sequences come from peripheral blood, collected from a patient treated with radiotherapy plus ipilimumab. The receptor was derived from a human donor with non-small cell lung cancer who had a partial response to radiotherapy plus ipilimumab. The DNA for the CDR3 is TGTGCCAGCAGCTTGAGGGGAGGGAATGGCTACACCTTC. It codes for CASSLRGGNGYTF.